This record concerns one T cell receptor beta chain sequence. A single count supports this clone. It lacks a known antigen. No quality values exist for individual bases; no much larger clone is one base distant. Distinct nucleotide sequences in the sample also encode this CDR3. The entire isolated RNA was reverse transcribed using the High Capacity cDNA Reverse Transcription Kit, and thus expressed TCRB transcripts were sequenced. Deep immunoSEQ sequencing was performed on naive, central memory and regulatory T cell samples, with an average of roughly 4 million total reads per sample. Sorted cells were lysed in RLT buffer and RNA was extracted with DNase-treated RNeasy Micro or Mini kits, depending on cell number. To prevent cross-contamination, each cell subset was processed individually, whereas patient and healthy donor samples were processed jointly. The immunoSEQ multiplex PCR was used to amplify TCRB sequences from cDNA, yielding 87-bp fragments that span the CDR3 region. Sequencing of the amplicons was performed on the Illumina HiSeq platform. From the authors' description of their analysis: Synthetic template baselines were used to correct PCR bias computationally, reads within Hamming distance 2 were collapsed together, and singletons that could not be merged were discarded. By aligning reads against IMGT, V, D and J genes, CDR3 length, and insertions or deletions at six rearrangement sites were assigned. Within each subset, clonotype counts were normalized to the number of sorted cells before true diversity and Gini coefficients were calculated with the tcR R package. Repertoire sharing was quantified using the overlap coefficient calculated on TCRB nucleotide sequences. Held by TCRdb, this immuneACCESS table contains in-frame sequences only and omits some clones. Under half of the omission traces to an unresolved V gene where checked; the cause of the rest is unknown. The V and J calls and the clone size are those of that table, but D and trimming were determined from the DNA. Recorded for this sample are some 190,000 clones; about 7.8% of them occurred a single time. About 0.95% of the sample is in the top ten clones.

From each donor, a single peripheral blood sample of approximately 120 mL on average was drawn into heparinised tubes. Naive, central memory, regulatory and stem cell-like memory CD4+ T cells were sorted on a BD FACSAria II using a panel including CD45RO, CCR7, CD25, CD127, CD95 and CD27. Every sorted population had a purity above 98%. PBMCs were isolated right away by Lymphoprep density gradient centrifugation and were stained directly, without culture. So that batch effects would be minimized, each experiment stained and sorted samples in pairs, pairing one healthy donor with one patient. This sample was included in a study of beta chain features in type 1 diabetes (dated by TCRdb to between 2018 and 2020). Background for the entire study: Mean age, gender distribution, total cell number and subset yield did not differ between patients and healthy donors. Regulatory and stem cell-like memory subsets were isolated from only 8 patients and roughly 8 healthy donors, whereas naive and central memory subsets came from all 28 donors. The study compared TCRB repertoires of sorted circulating CD4+ T cell subsets between recently diagnosed type 1 diabetes patients and matched healthy donors. A total of some 110 million sorted cells were examined across all samples, and a strong correlation was observed between cell number per subset and RNA yield. The paper as a whole reports these results and caveats: HLA sub-analyses involved small numbers of individuals, so any influence of HLA type on TCRB rearrangement remained unresolved. A moderate but significant shortening of TCRB CDR3 length was observed in type 1 diabetes patients in all four CD4+ subsets. Shorter templates might have been favored by PCR, but patient and control samples were amplified and corrected together, so both groups would have been affected equally by any skew. Sequencing cDNA rather than genomic DNA could over-represent highly expressing activated cells, although activation and CD3 levels did not differ between groups. Naive, central memory and regulatory TCRB repertoires appeared to be more alike among patients than among healthy donors. Fewer insertions and more nucleotide deletions at VDJ recombination sites were observed in patients with type 1 diabetes, implying thymic rearrangement abnormalities.

Its CDR3 holds 14 amino acids, cysteine through phenylalanine. CDR3 DNA is the only sequence kept; it has 42 bases, read in frame from the first base. Trimming leaves V shorter by 3 bases and J shorter by 7 bases, with the junction holding 4 bases beyond the gene matches. Based on the germline V gene, the CDR1 and CDR2 sequences are SGHDT and YYEEEE. The source of this sequence is a woman in her 40s with type 1 diabetes. The V gene is TRBV5-6 and the J gene is TRBJ1-6, with TRBD1 identical over 7 junction bases. The sequenced sample was central memory CD4+ T cells from blood. The DNA sequence follows: TGTGCCAGCAGCTCAGACAGGGCCAATTCACCCCTCCACTTT. It translates as CASSSDRANSPLHF.